One and the same sample provided the 30 T cell receptor beta chains below, sequenced in a study of cytomegalovirus exposure and HLA in healthy donors. The PCR was carried out with 60 Vbeta primers and 13 Jbeta primers. Some clones are missing from TCRdb's copy, which holds only in-frame ones; the method was immunoSEQ multiplex PCR. The table shows about 200,000 clones, with more than 65% occurring only once. Specimen: PBMCs. The receptor set was obtained from a man between 35 and 55 years old in good health and CMV-seropositive.

This chain uses TRBV5-6 with TRBJ2-1, with D possibly matching TRBD1 (5 bases). V lost 0 bases to trimming and J lost 6 bases, with 13 bases between them. Germline loops: CDR1 SGHDT, CDR2 YYEEEE. The CDR3 has 15 amino acids. CDR3 loop: CASSLGQYNFNEQFF. The CDR3 DNA is TGTGCCAGCAGCTTGGGACAGTATAACTTCAATGAGCAGTTCTTC. Combining the CDR3 with reference TRBV5-6 and TRBJ2-1 gives the whole variable domain DAGVTQSPTHLIKTRGQQVTLRCSPKSGHDTVSWYQQALGQGPQFIFQYYEEEERQRGNFPDRFSGHQFPNYSSELNVNALLLGDSALYLCASSLGQYNFNEQFFGPGTRLTVL.

The chain has TRBV28 and TRBJ1-1; D not certain. The germline CDR1 and CDR2 sequences are MDHEN and SYDVKM. The V gene lost 4 bases and the J gene lost 3 bases, with 6 bases spanning the gap. The CDR3 consists of 12 residues. The CDR3 region is CASSSVYTEAFF. The CDR3 nucleotides read TGTGCCAGCAGTTCAGTGTACACTGAAGCTTTCTTT.

The CDR3 DNA reads as TGTGCCAGCAGCCCGGGACAACAGTACCAAGAGACCCAGTACTTC. Translating gives CASSPGQQYQETQYF. The genes are TRBV5-8 and TRBJ2-5; a weak D match, TRBD1 (6 bases). From germline, CDR1 is SGHTS and CDR2 YDEGEE. Trimming left V 4 bases short and J 0 bases short, with 13 bases between. The CDR3 loop spans 15 amino acids.

The chain recombines TRBV11-2 with TRBJ2-3; 13 bases map to TRBD2. CDR3 length equals 20 residues. Germline CDR1 SGHAT, CDR2 FQNNGV. J was trimmed by 2 bases and V by 0 bases; bases with no gene match: 11. CDR3 DNA sequence: TGTGCCAGCAGCTTAGAACGGCCCCAGGGACTAGCGGGGACCACAGATACGCAGTATTTT. Its translation is CASSLERPQGLAGTTDTQYF.

This rearrangement joins TRBV9 to TRBJ2-7; no reliable D call. Germline V gene sequence: CDR1 SGDLS, CDR2 YYNGEE. This CDR3 region has 16 residues. Trimming removed 1 base at V and 3 bases at J, with 17 bases between. The CDR3 nucleotides are TGTGCCAGCAGCGTAATACGAGGCCCCCCCCTCTACGAGCAGTACTTC. Protein sequence: CASSVIRGPPLYEQYF.

V and J are TRBV18 and TRBJ2-7, with 9 bases matching TRBD1. The CDR3 is made up of 14 amino acids. Germline values: CDR1 KGHSH, CDR2 LQKENI. Trimming took 8 bases from V and 2 from J; bases not matched to a gene: 7. Written as DNA, the CDR3 is TGTGCCAGCCGACGACAGGGGGGCCCCTACGAGCAGTACTTC. It yields the protein CASRRQGGPYEQYF.

The V gene is TRBV11-3, the J gene TRBJ2-3; 9 positions match TRBD2. The CDR3 runs to 15 residues. The germline gives CDR1 SGHNT, CDR2 YENEEA. With 7 bases clipped from V and 5 bases from J, the junction kept 10 bases outside the gene matches. Written as DNA, the CDR3 is TGTGCCAGCAAAAGGGCTAGCGGGGACCAAGATACGCAGTATTTT. This codes for CASKRASGDQDTQYF. Filled out from reference TRBV11-3 and TRBJ2-3, the complete variable domain reads EAGVVQSPRYKIIEKKQPVAFWCNPISGHNTLYWYLQNLGQGPELLIRYENEEAVDDSQLPKDRFSAERLKGVDSTLKIQPAELGDSAVYLCASKRASGDQDTQYFGPGTRLTVL.

This clone was counted once. The rearrangement links TRBV5-1 to TRBJ2-3; no reliable D call. The V and J ends lost 0 bases and 3 bases respectively, with 8 bases between them. The CDR3 sequence is 14 residues long. The germline CDR1 and CDR2 sequences are SGHRS and YFSETQ. CDR3 nucleotides: TGCGCCAGCAGCTTGGAACAGACGACAGATACGCAGTATTTT. Protein sequence: CASSLEQTTDTQYF.

This clone was counted between two and nine times. This chain connects TRBV6-1 to TRBJ1-5, with D tentatively TRBD1 (6 bases). Germline V gene lookup returns CDR1 MNHNS and CDR2 SASEGT. The CDR3 has 14 amino acids. V shed 2 bases and J shed 3 bases, with 8 bases lying between them. The DNA for the CDR3 is TGTGCCAGCAGTGAATCAGGGGTCAATCAGCCCCAGCATTTT. This codes for CASSESGVNQPQHF.

V usage is TRBV2 and J usage is TRBJ2-7; TRBD1 agrees at 8 bases. V trimming: 7 bases; J trimming: 9 bases; junction bases outside the gene matches: 11. CDR1 SNHLY and CDR2 FYNNEI come from the germline V gene. The CDR3 runs 13 residues. CDR3 coding DNA: TGTGCCAGCATAAGTGACAGGGGTATGGGGCAGTACTTC. Encoded protein: CASISDRGMGQYF.

V is TRBV29-1 and J is TRBJ1-2; D gene ambiguous. This CDR3 region has 14 residues. Germline V gene lookup returns CDR1 SQVTM and CDR2 ANQGSEA. V was clipped by 4 bases and J by 0 bases, with 12 bases between them. CDR3 residues: CSVVPASTNYGYTF. The CDR3 DNA sequence: TGCAGCGTTGTGCCCGCCTCTACTAACTATGGCTACACCTTC.

The V gene is TRBV4-3, the J gene TRBJ1-1; 9 bases match TRBD1. The J segment lost 10 bases and the V segment lost 2 bases, leaving 5 bases of the junction unmatched. The CDR3 has 13 amino acids. CDR1 LGHNA and CDR2 YSLEER come from the germline V gene. Here the CDR3 DNA reads TGCGCCAGCAGCCAACAGGCGACAGGGGGAGCTTTCTTT. It is translated as CASSQQATGGAFF.

The rearrangement uses TRBV14 and TRBJ2-1; TRBD2 aligns across 10 bases. The CDR3 totals 14 residues. Per the germline V gene, CDR1 is SGHDN and CDR2 is FVKESK. Unmatched junction bases numbered 3, after V lost 1 base and J lost 9 bases. CDR3 sequence: CASSQVLAGSEQFF. The CDR3 nucleotides are TGTGCCAGCAGCCAAGTACTAGCGGGGAGTGAGCAGTTCTTC.

The rearrangement joins TRBV12-2 to TRBJ2-5; the table's D call, TRBD2, has no DNA check behind it. TRBV12-2 is reported as a pseudogene. This CDR3 spans 18 amino acids. The DNA of the CDR3 is TGTGCAAGTCGCTCCTACCCTCTAGCGGGGAGCATCCAAGAGACCCAGTACTTC. The encoded protein is CASRSYPLAGSIQETQYF.

This clone was observed a few times. The CDR3 protein is CASSRRTAQGNTIYF. In DNA, the CDR3 is TGTGCCAGCAGCAGGAGGACAGCACAAGGAAACACCATATATTTT. The chain recombines TRBV5-4 with TRBJ1-3; the D gene is possibly TRBD1 (6 bases). Germline V lookup: CDR1 SGHNT, CDR2 YYREEE (reference sequence). This CDR3 spans 15 amino acids. Trimming removed 4 bases at V and 4 bases at J, with 15 bases between.

Notes on this clone: The junction does not match germline at one end; this may be a read error. The gene calls are TRBV2 and TRBJ1-1; 7 bases line up with TRBD1. This CDR3 comprises 11 residues. Germline V CDR1 and CDR2: SNHLY, FYNNEI. CDR3 residues: CANSDRAEAFF. CDR3 nucleotides: TGTGCCAACAGTGACAGGGCTGAAGCTTTCTTT.

J is TRBJ1-5 and V is TRBV2; possible D gene TRBD1, 5 bases. Germline-derived CDR1 and CDR2 are SNHLY and FYNNEI. This CDR3 region has 12 residues. With 4 bases removed from V and 4 bases from J, the gap between germline ends came to 5 bases. Here the CDR3 reads CASSGQNQPQHF. CDR3 sequence (DNA): TGTGCCAGCAGTGGACAGAATCAGCCCCAGCATTTT.

This clone was seen a few times. This chain connects TRBV10-1 to TRBJ2-5; tentatively, D is TRBD1 (6 bases). Deletions cut 2 bases from V and 7 bases from J, with 8 bases between. Germline V gene data show CDR1 as WNHNN and CDR2 as SYGVQD (reference sequence). This CDR3 is 12 amino acids long. The CDR3 is CASSETGRTQYF. The CDR3 nucleotides read TGCGCCAGCAGTGAGACAGGGAGGACCCAGTACTTC.

CDR3 DNA sequence: TGTGCCAGCAGTGTACTACAGGCTCCCATCAATCAGCCCCAGCATTTT. Translating it yields CASSVLQAPINQPQHF. The chain recombines TRBV6-1 with TRBJ1-5; tentatively, D is TRBD1 (5 bases). This CDR3 region has 16 residues. CDR1 MNHNS and CDR2 SASEGT come from the germline V gene. Trimming took 4 bases from V and 3 from J, leaving 16 bases between them.

As to this clone: A read error may account for a junction end that differs from germline. The chain carries TRBV4-1 and TRBJ2-7; TRBD1 might be the D (6 bases). CDR3 length: 16 amino acids. Germline CDR1 is MGHRA and CDR2 is YSYEKL. The CDR3 loop is CASSTSTGPSSYEQYF. CDR3 DNA sequence: TGTGCCAGCAGCACTTCTACAGGGCCCAGCTCCTACGAGCAGTACTTC.

This chain connects TRBV7-2 to TRBJ2-1; 8 bases map to TRBD2. The CDR3 contains 13 residues. The germline V gene has CDR1 SGHTA and CDR2 FQGNSA. The V gene end was trimmed by 6 bases and the J gene end by 15 bases; junction bases not matched to a gene: 13. For the CDR3, the DNA is TGTGCCAGCAGTAAAGAGATCGGGACTAGGGTGTTCTTC. Translation: CASSKEIGTRVFF. Filled out from reference TRBV7-2 and TRBJ2-1, the complete variable domain reads GAGVSQSPSNKVTEKGKDVELRCDPISGHTALYWYRQSLGQGLEFLIYFQGNSAPDKSGLPSDRFSAERTGGSVSTLTIQRTQQEDSAVYLCASSKEIGTRVFFGPGTRLTVL.

The chain links TRBV4-1 to TRBJ1-1, with 7 bases that match TRBD1. CDR3 length: 15 amino acids. V shed 1 base and J 5 bases; nucleotides not matched to a gene: 7. CDR1 MGHRA and CDR2 YSYEKL come from the germline V gene. CDR3 coding DNA: TGCGCCAGCAGCCAAGCGAGGGGGCTGAGGACTGAAGCTTTCTTT. Translation gives CASSQARGLRTEAFF.

The rearrangement joins TRBV6-1 to TRBJ2-1, with a tentative D call TRBD1 (5 bases). CDR1 MNHNS and CDR2 SASEGT come from the germline V gene. V was trimmed by 3 bases and J by 8 bases, leaving 14 bases between them. This CDR3 contains 14 residues. In nucleotides, the CDR3 is TGTGCCAGCAGTGATGGGTTAGGGGTGGATGAGCAGTTCTTC. Translation gives CASSDGLGVDEQFF.

The chain has TRBV5-4 and TRBJ1-6, with 7 bases lining up with TRBD1. The V gene's germline CDR1 is SGHNT and CDR2 YYREEE (reference sequence). This CDR3 region has 15 residues. V lost 4 bases to trimming and J lost 10 bases; unmatched junction nucleotides: 11. CDR3 nucleotides: TGTGCCAGCAGCCCGGGAGGGGGCTTCGGATCACCCCTCCACTTT. This sequence encodes CASSPGGGFGSPLHF.

The rearrangement uses TRBV2 and TRBJ2-3, with D perhaps matching TRBD2 (6 bases). Germline-derived CDR1 and CDR2 are SNHLY and FYNNEI. This CDR3 is built from 11 residues. Trimming left V 6 bases short and J 6 bases short, with 7 bases between. For the CDR3, the DNA is TGTGCCAGCAGCCGGGGGGATACGCAGTATTTT. Translation: CASSRGDTQYF. Based on the CDR3 plus reference TRBV2 and TRBJ2-3, the full variable domain is EPEVTQTPSHQVTQMGQEVILRCVPISNHLYFYWYRQILGQKVEFLVSFYNNEISEKSEIFDDQFSVERPDGSNFTLKIRSTKLEDSAMYFCASSRGDTQYFGPGTRLTVL.

This clone was seen more than once but under ten times. The rearrangement joins TRBV11-3 to TRBJ2-2, with 8 bases lining up with TRBD1. Germline V CDR1 and CDR2: SGHNT, YENEEA. The CDR3 spans 13 residues. The trim removed 5 bases at V and 6 bases at J, leaving 2 bases unmatched. The CDR3 DNA sequence: TGTGCCAGCAGCCCAGGGGGCCCCGGGGAGCTGTTTTTT. Protein product: CASSPGGPGELFF.

In DNA, the CDR3 is TGTGCCACCTCTGGGAGGGAGAGCCACAATGAGCAGTTCTTC. As protein: CATSGRESHNEQFF. The rearrangement uses TRBV7-9 and TRBJ2-1; 7 bases fit TRBD2. This CDR3 has 14 residues. The V gene's germline CDR1 is SEHNR and CDR2 FQNEAQ (reference sequence). V lost 10 bases to trimming and J lost 5 bases; unmatched junction nucleotides: 11.

Comment on this clone: Germline and junction disagree at one end, which may indicate a read error. The chain uses TRBV7-9 and TRBJ2-7; 8 bases are shared with TRBD2. CDR1 is SEHNR, CDR2 FQNEAQ, per germline (reference sequence). CDR3 length: 12 amino acids. As DNA, the CDR3 is TGTTCCAGCAGCTTGCGGGAGGACGAGCAGTACTTC. It translates to CSSSLREDEQYF.

V is TRBV6-1 and J is TRBJ2-1; possibly TRBD2 for D (5 bases). V was trimmed by 6 bases and J by 6 bases, leaving 15 bases between them. The CDR3 extends over 14 amino acids. CDR1 MNHNS and CDR2 SASEGT come from the germline V gene. The CDR3 DNA sequence: TGTGCCAGCAGAAGTGGGAGAAATGTCAATGAGCAGTTCTTC. Amino acids: CASRSGRNVNEQFF.

V gene TRBV13 combines with J gene TRBJ1-1, with D possibly matching TRBD1 (6 bases). This CDR3 comprises 14 residues. Germline CDR1 PRHDT, CDR2 FYEKMQ (reference sequence). Trimming removed 5 bases from V and 4 bases from J, with 14 bases in between. The DNA for the CDR3 is TGTGCCAGCAGCGCCGACAGGCCGGCCACTGAAGCTTTCTTT. Its translation: CASSADRPATEAFF.